This is a list of T cell receptor beta chains from one sample in a study of beta chain features in type 1 diabetes. Clones were read by immunoSEQ multiplex PCR, and TCRdb kept only the in-frame ones, dropping some. The sample includes hundreds of thousands of clones, around 15% of them seen just once. Sequenced: naive CD4+ T cells from blood. Receptors originate from a man younger than 30 in good health. CDR3s include the opening cysteine and the closing phenylalanine or tryptophan. The order of the fields is J gene, clone size, CDR3 length, V gene, D gene, CDR3 DNA, CDR3 protein. The D gene is left open where the match is weak. Some rows mark clone size as missing; the rest say once, few, many or name a class of expanded clone.

j_call: TRBJ1-5
clone_size: -
cdr3_length: 14
v_call: TRBV5-4
d_call: -
cdr3_nt: TGTGCCAGCAGCTTGGGCCCGGAGGATCAGCCCCAGCATTTT
cdr3_aa: CASSLGPEDQPQHF

j_call: TRBJ2-2
clone_size: -
cdr3_length: 15
v_call: TRBV5-4
d_call: -
cdr3_nt: TGTGCCAGCAGCTTGGAGTGGCGAAACACCGGGGAGCTGTTTTTT
cdr3_aa: CASSLEWRNTGELFF

j_call: TRBJ1-2
clone_size: few
cdr3_length: 13
v_call: TRBV29-1
d_call: -
cdr3_nt: TGCAGCGCCGTATTCTCACCTCGAGGTGGCTACACCTTC
cdr3_aa: CSAVFSPRGGYTF

j_call: TRBJ2-7
clone_size: few
cdr3_length: 15
v_call: TRBV18
d_call: TRBD1
cdr3_nt: TGTGCCAGCTCACCTGGGACAGGGGGCTGGTACGAGCAGTACTTC
cdr3_aa: CASSPGTGGWYEQYF

j_call: TRBJ2-7
clone_size: -
cdr3_length: 14
v_call: TRBV11-2
d_call: TRBD2
cdr3_nt: TGTGCCAGCAGCTCTGGCGGGAGCTACTACGAGCAGTACTTC
cdr3_aa: CASSSGGSYYEQYF

j_call: TRBJ2-3
clone_size: few
cdr3_length: 15
v_call: TRBV19
d_call: TRBD1
cdr3_nt: TGTGCCAGTAGTATCAGGGACAGGGGCGGAGATACGCAGTATTTT
cdr3_aa: CASSIRDRGGDTQYF

j_call: TRBJ1-5
clone_size: -
cdr3_length: 15
v_call: TRBV18
d_call: -
cdr3_nt: TGTGCCAGCTCACCGAACCGGGGCGGTAATCAGCCCCAGCATTTT
cdr3_aa: CASSPNRGGNQPQHF

j_call: TRBJ1-1
clone_size: -
cdr3_length: 13
v_call: TRBV9
d_call: -
cdr3_nt: TGTGCCAGCAGCTTCGAGGGTGGGCCTGAAGCTTTCTTT
cdr3_aa: CASSFEGGPEAFF

j_call: TRBJ2-5
clone_size: -
cdr3_length: 19
v_call: TRBV4-1
d_call: -
cdr3_nt: TGCGCCAGCAGCCAAGACAAGAGGGCTCTGGGGGACCGCCCAGAGACCCAGTACTTC
cdr3_aa: CASSQDKRALGDRPETQYF

j_call: TRBJ2-2
clone_size: few
cdr3_length: 15
v_call: TRBV6-1
d_call: -
cdr3_nt: TGTGCCAGCAGTGGCGGGGGCGCGAACACCGGGGAGCTGTTTTTT
cdr3_aa: CASSGGGANTGELFF

j_call: TRBJ2-1
clone_size: -
cdr3_length: 17
v_call: TRBV12-2
d_call: -
cdr3_nt: TGTGCAAGTCGCTTTACCCCACAGGGGTTCTCCTACAATGAGCAGTTCTTC
cdr3_aa: CASRFTPQGFSYNEQFF

j_call: TRBJ2-5
clone_size: -
cdr3_length: 15
v_call: TRBV7-3
d_call: TRBD1
cdr3_nt: TGTGCCAGCAGCTCAGGACAGGGATCTCAAGAGACCCAGTACTTC
cdr3_aa: CASSSGQGSQETQYF

j_call: TRBJ2-1
clone_size: few
cdr3_length: 13
v_call: TRBV30
d_call: TRBD2
cdr3_nt: TGTGCCTGGAGTAGGGACTACTTGACTGAGCAGTTCTTC
cdr3_aa: CAWSRDYLTEQFF

j_call: TRBJ1-1
clone_size: few
cdr3_length: 17
v_call: TRBV12-5
d_call: TRBD1
cdr3_nt: TGTGCTAGTGGTTTGGTTTCAGGGGACAGGATGAACACTGAAGCTTTCTTT
cdr3_aa: CASGLVSGDRMNTEAFF

j_call: TRBJ1-5
clone_size: few
cdr3_length: 12
v_call: TRBV5-1
d_call: -
cdr3_nt: TGCGCCAGCAGTCGGGAGGGACAGCCCCAGCATTTT
cdr3_aa: CASSREGQPQHF

j_call: TRBJ1-1
clone_size: -
cdr3_length: 14
v_call: TRBV7-3
d_call: TRBD1
cdr3_nt: TGTGCCAGCAGCTTAGGACAGGGGAGAGGTGAAGCTTTCTTT
cdr3_aa: CASSLGQGRGEAFF

j_call: TRBJ2-1
clone_size: few
cdr3_length: 18
v_call: TRBV7-9
d_call: TRBD2
cdr3_nt: TGTGCCAGCAGCTTAGAAAGCTTCTCTAGCGGGAGACAGGGTGAGCAGTTCTTC
cdr3_aa: CASSLESFSSGRQGEQFF

j_call: TRBJ1-2
clone_size: -
cdr3_length: 14
v_call: TRBV6-5
d_call: -
cdr3_nt: TGTGCCAGCAGACAATCCCAGGGGAGCTATGGCTACACCTTC
cdr3_aa: CASRQSQGSYGYTF

j_call: TRBJ1-1
clone_size: few
cdr3_length: 14
v_call: TRBV5-1
d_call: -
cdr3_nt: TGCGCCAGCAGCTTGATGGGGCCGTCCGGGGAAGCTTTCTTT
cdr3_aa: CASSLMGPSGEAFF

j_call: TRBJ1-6
clone_size: few
cdr3_length: 12
v_call: TRBV5-1
d_call: -
cdr3_nt: TGCGCCAGCAGCAACAGAAATTCACCCCTCCACTTT
cdr3_aa: CASSNRNSPLHF

j_call: TRBJ2-7
clone_size: -
cdr3_length: 16
v_call: TRBV4-2
d_call: -
cdr3_nt: TGTGCCAGCAGCCAAGATGGGGCCGCCGGGTCCTACGAGCAGTACTTC
cdr3_aa: CASSQDGAAGSYEQYF

j_call: TRBJ2-7
clone_size: few
cdr3_length: 15
v_call: TRBV4-2
d_call: -
cdr3_nt: TGTGCCAGCAGCCAAGTAGGGACTGGATATATCGAGCAGTACTTC
cdr3_aa: CASSQVGTGYIEQYF